These 26 T cell receptor beta chains were all obtained from the same sample, sequenced in a study of T cell changes during pregnancy in multiple sclerosis. Sequencing was performed with immunoSEQ multiplex PCR; in TCRdb, only in-frame clones are kept and a portion is missing. The data contain 40,000 to 60,000 clones, 85% to 95% of them seen just once; the ten biggest clones take up about 0.36%. The specimen was CD4+ T cells from peripheral blood mononuclear cells, collected before pregnancy. The receptors were sampled from a female donor with multiple sclerosis, enrolled in a pregnancy study.

The chain is built from TRBV30 and TRBJ1-1; TRBD1 agrees at 7 bases. The CDR3 runs 15 residues. Germline-derived CDR1 and CDR2 are GTSNPN and SVGIG (reference sequence). J was trimmed by 0 bases and V by 1 base; bases with no gene match: 5. The CDR3 DNA reads as TGTGCCTGGAGTGGAGGACAGGCCTTGAACACTGAAGCTTTCTTT. Its translation is CAWSGGQALNTEAFF.

The chain carries TRBV9 and TRBJ1-5, with TRBD1 matching 9 bases. The CDR3 runs 16 residues. The V and J ends lost 0 bases and 7 bases, in that order; junction bases with no gene match: 8. The germline V gene encodes CDR1 SGDLS and CDR2 YYNGEE. DNA for the CDR3: TGTGCCAGCAGCGTAGGTTCGGGGACAGGGTCCCAGCCCCAGCATTTT. Amino acids: CASSVGSGTGSQPQHF.

The chain combines TRBV30 with TRBJ1-2; 12 bases map to TRBD1. The V gene end was trimmed by 4 bases and the J gene end by 7 bases; junction bases not matched to a gene: 7. The CDR3 loop spans 14 amino acids. The germline gives CDR1 GTSNPN, CDR2 SVGIG (reference sequence). The DNA of the CDR3 is TGTGCCTGGACCGGGACAGGGGGCGGTACTGGCTACACCTTC. It codes for CAWTGTGGGTGYTF.

The CDR3 nucleotides are TGTGCCAGCAGTGAAAGTGTCGGACTAGCGGAAAAAGAGACCCAGTACTTC. Translating it yields CASSESVGLAEKETQYF. The chain joins TRBV2 to TRBJ2-5; 10 nucleotides line up with TRBD2. The CDR3 sequence is 17 residues long. The V segment lost 2 bases and the J segment 3 bases; nucleotides outside the gene matches: 9. The germline V gene encodes CDR1 SNHLY and CDR2 FYNNEI.

The V gene is TRBV29-1, the J gene TRBJ2-3, with a possible D match to TRBD1 (6 bases). CDR1 SQVTM and CDR2 ANQGSEA come from the germline V gene. V lost 4 bases and J 2 bases, leaving 13 bases between the germline ends. This CDR3 has 14 amino acids. The chain's CDR3 is CSVAKQGPTDTQYF. The CDR3 bases are TGCAGCGTTGCCAAACAGGGCCCCACAGATACGCAGTATTTT.

The chain combines TRBV6-5 with TRBJ1-2, with 7 bases that match TRBD1. The V segment lost 6 bases and the J segment 10 bases; nucleotides outside the gene matches: 5. The CDR3 contains 11 residues. Looked up from germline, CDR1 is MNHEY and CDR2 is SVGAGI. The CDR3 nucleotides read TGTGCCAGCAGCCAGGGACAGATCTACACCTTC. This sequence encodes CASSQGQIYTF.

V is TRBV5-1 and J is TRBJ1-2; 7 bases align to TRBD1. V was pared by 4 bases and J by 4 bases, with 10 bases of the junction left unmatched. CDR1 is SGHRS, CDR2 YFSETQ, per germline. The CDR3 is made up of 15 amino acids. The CDR3 nucleotides read TGCGCCAGCAGCCTGGGACAGCCTCCCTTCTATGGCTACACCTTC. Its protein product is CASSLGQPPFYGYTF.

The V gene is TRBV29-1, the J gene TRBJ2-1, with TRBD2 identical over 11 bases. Trimming took 4 bases from V and 6 from J; bases not matched to a gene: 17. From germline, CDR1 is SQVTM and CDR2 ANQGSEA. The CDR3 contains 18 residues. Here the CDR3 DNA reads TGCAGCGTTGGACCTGGGCTAGCGGGAGGTGGGGGCCCCAATGAGCAGTTCTTC. Protein sequence: CSVGPGLAGGGGPNEQFF.

The chain employs TRBV7-9 and TRBJ2-3, with 8 bases aligning to TRBD1. With 3 bases clipped from V and 3 bases from J, the junction kept 2 bases outside the gene matches. The CDR3 is 14 amino acids. Germline CDR1 reads SEHNR; CDR2 reads FQNEAQ (reference sequence). The CDR3 region is CASSFDRGTDTQYF. The CDR3 DNA reads TGTGCCAGCAGCTTCGACAGGGGTACAGATACGCAGTATTTT. Variable domain in full (rest from reference TRBV7-9 and TRBJ2-3): DTGVSQNPRHKITKRGQNVTFRCDPISEHNRLYWYRQTLGQGPEFLTYFQNEAQLEKSRLLSDRFSAERPKGSFSTLEIQRTEQGDSAMYLCASSFDRGTDTQYFGPGTRLTVL.

This clone is a singleton in its sample. The chain links TRBV14 to TRBJ2-3; maybe TRBD2 (7 bases). The germline V and J ends were trimmed by 1 base and 2 bases, with 16 bases remaining between them. This CDR3 is 17 amino acids long. Per the germline V gene, CDR1 is SGHDN and CDR2 is FVKESK. The CDR3 coding sequence is TGTGCCAGCAGCCAAGTTCTCCGGCGGGGGCCCACAGATACGCAGTATTTT. It encodes CASSQVLRRGPTDTQYF.

The rearrangement uses TRBV28 and TRBJ1-5, with D maybe TRBD1 (5 bases). Germline lookup yields CDR1 MDHEN and CDR2 SYDVKM. Deletions cut 5 bases from V and 9 bases from J, with 17 bases between. The CDR3 covers 14 residues. In nucleotides, the CDR3 is TGTGCCAGCAGTCCCCTGACAGTTTTGACGCCCCAGCATTTT. Translated: CASSPLTVLTPQHF.

The rearrangement links TRBV5-4 to TRBJ2-6; 11 bases fit TRBD1. The CDR3 covers 17 residues. The germline V gene encodes CDR1 SGHNT and CDR2 YYREEE (reference sequence). Trimming removed 3 bases from V and 2 bases from J; junction bases left unmatched: 4. The CDR3 DNA follows: TGTGCCAGCAGCTCCCCGGGACAGGGGGCTGGGGCCAACGTCCTGACTTTC. It is translated as CASSSPGQGAGANVLTF.

The chain has TRBV6-6 and TRBJ1-4; D not certain. With 1 base removed from V and 6 bases from J, the gap between germline ends came to 12 bases. CDR3 length equals 15 residues. From germline, CDR1 is MNHNY and CDR2 SVGAGI (reference sequence). CDR3 region: CASSYLSSVDEKLFF. The CDR3 DNA sequence: TGTGCCAGCAGTTACTTGAGTTCGGTGGATGAAAAACTGTTTTTT.

This chain joins TRBV9 and TRBJ1-3, with TRBD1 matching over 8 bases. CDR1 is SGDLS and CDR2 is YYNGEE in the germline V gene. Trimming removed 4 bases from V and 3 bases from J; junction bases left unmatched: 9. The CDR3 contains 16 residues. This chain's CDR3 is CASSSGGQASGNTIYF. The CDR3 nucleotides read TGTGCCAGCAGCTCAGGGGGACAGGCCAGTGGAAACACCATATATTTT.

CDR3 sequence: CASSPGTDGNTIYF. DNA of the CDR3: TGCGCCAGCAGCCCTGGGACAGACGGAAACACCATATATTTT. This chain joins TRBV4-3 and TRBJ1-3, with TRBD1 identical over 7 bases. Per germline, CDR1 LGHNA and CDR2 YSLEER. Losses at the gene ends were 4 bases for V and 4 bases for J; bases not matched to a gene: 4. The CDR3 covers 14 residues.

The chain recombines TRBV4-3 with TRBJ2-7; 10 bases line up with TRBD2. Germline loops: CDR1 LGHNA, CDR2 YSLEER. CDR3 length equals 18 residues. With V trimmed by 0 bases and J by 6 bases, 14 bases remained unmatched. The CDR3 coding sequence is TGCGCCAGCAGCCAAGATTTCTCGGCTAGCGGGAGAAGAGGCGAGCAGTACTTC. Its protein product is CASSQDFSASGRRGEQYF.

The rearrangement joins TRBV7-2 to TRBJ2-3; perhaps TRBD2 as D (6 bases). The V end was cut by 5 bases, the J end by 1 base, with 16 bases between. CDR1 and CDR2 (germline): SGHTA, FQGNSA. This CDR3 is 16 amino acids long. The CDR3 region has the DNA TGTGCCAGCAGCGCGCAACTAGCCCGGCGCACAGATACGCAGTATTTT. Translated, it gives CASSAQLARRTDTQYF.

The chain is built from TRBV6-6 and TRBJ2-1, with D possibly TRBD2 on 5 matching bases. The CDR3 contains 13 residues. V lost 2 bases and J lost 5, with 7 bases in between. CDR1 is MNHNY and CDR2 is SVGAGI in the germline V gene (reference sequence). The chain's CDR3 is CASSYGGNNEQFF. CDR3 nucleotides: TGTGCCAGCAGTTACGGAGGAAACAATGAGCAGTTCTTC.

The chain recombines TRBV6-6 with TRBJ2-5; D perhaps matches TRBD1 (7 bases). The length of the CDR3 is 14 residues. Germline V gene sequence: CDR1 MNHNY, CDR2 SVGAGI (reference sequence). With 6 bases removed from V and 5 bases from J, the gap between germline ends came to 16 bases. The DNA of the CDR3 is TGTGCCAGCAGCCACCTCCCAGGGGGGGAGACCCAGTACTTC. This encodes CASSHLPGGETQYF.

The chain recombines TRBV30 with TRBJ1-3, with 8 bases aligning to TRBD1. Germline V gene lookup returns CDR1 GTSNPN and CDR2 SVGIG (reference sequence). This CDR3 is 15 amino acids long. Trimming removed 5 bases from V and 4 bases from J; junction bases left unmatched: 10. This CDR3 reads CAWGQGWLSGNTIYF. DNA for the CDR3: TGTGCCTGGGGACAGGGCTGGCTTTCCGGAAACACCATATATTTT.

The V gene is TRBV7-2, the J gene TRBJ1-2; D is possibly TRBD1 (6 bases). Germline V gene data show CDR1 as SGHTA and CDR2 as FQGNSA. Trimming stripped 5 bases from V and 1 base from J, with 8 bases between. CDR3 size: 13 residues. The CDR3 coding sequence is TGTGCCAGCAGCCCACAGGGTAACTATGGCTACACCTTC. Amino acids: CASSPQGNYGYTF.

The V and J genes are TRBV9 and TRBJ2-7; TRBD2 matches at 9 bases. The CDR3 spans 16 residues. From germline, CDR1 is SGDLS and CDR2 YYNGEE. V gave up 2 bases and J gave up 2 bases; unmatched junction bases: 8. The CDR3 nucleotides are TGTGCCAGCAGCGTTCGAGGGCGGGAGGGGGCCTACGAGCAGTACTTC. Its protein product is CASSVRGREGAYEQYF.

The V gene is TRBV19, the J gene TRBJ1-3, with a weak D call TRBD1 (5 bases). The CDR3 loop spans 16 amino acids. V lost 5 bases to trimming and J lost 1 base, with 15 bases between them. Germline values: CDR1 LNHDA, CDR2 SQIVND (reference sequence). CDR3 region: CASSPLGGGSGNTIYF. Written as DNA, the CDR3 is TGTGCCAGTAGTCCCCTTGGGGGGGGATCTGGAAACACCATATATTTT.

The chain employs TRBV5-1 and TRBJ2-3; perhaps TRBD2 as D (6 bases). This CDR3 region has 15 residues. Trimming stripped 2 bases from V and 1 base from J, with 11 bases between. Germline V gene sequence: CDR1 SGHRS, CDR2 YFSETQ. In nucleotides, the CDR3 is TGCGCCAGCAGCTTACGGGGGATGGGCACAGATACGCAGTATTTT. Amino acids: CASSLRGMGTDTQYF.

This chain connects TRBV5-1 to TRBJ1-1, with 9 bases fitting TRBD1. Germline assignment: CDR1 SGHRS and CDR2 YFSETQ. The CDR3 is 14 residues long. Unmatched junction bases numbered 5, after V lost 4 bases and J lost 4 bases. Here the CDR3 reads CASSKTGGITEAFF. The CDR3 DNA reads as TGCGCCAGCAGCAAGACAGGGGGTATCACTGAAGCTTTCTTT.

The chain is built from TRBV5-4 and TRBJ2-7, with 11 nucleotides matching TRBD2. The germline gives CDR1 SGHNT, CDR2 YYREEE (reference sequence). The trim removed 0 bases at V and 1 base at J, leaving 9 bases unmatched. The length of the CDR3 is 18 residues. This CDR3 is CASSLVSRTSGRSYEQYF. CDR3 coding DNA: TGTGCCAGCAGCTTGGTATCCCGGACTAGCGGGCGGTCCTACGAGCAGTACTTC.